Listed below are T cell receptor beta chains from one sample, sequenced in a study of shared clonotypes between healthy human individuals. Produced via immunoSEQ multiplex PCR; TCRdb's table is partial and in-frame only. The profile shows some 660,000 clones, 60% to 75% of them singletons. The sample taken for sequencing was memory CD4+ T cells sorted from blood. The receptors stem from a woman younger than 45 in good health. The CDR3 runs from the conserved cysteine through the conserved F or W. The D gene is left open where the match is weak. Clone size is given for some rows only: seen once, a few or many times, or a class if the clone is expanded.

d_gene	v_gene	abundance	j_gene	CDR3aa	CDR3nt
TRBD1	TRBV27	NA	TRBJ1-3	CASSPRQGMGNTIYF	TGTGCCAGCAGTCCCAGACAGGGTATGGGAAACACCATATATTTT
TRBD1	TRBV7-9	few	TRBJ2-1	CASSSSGQGLGEQFF	TGTGCCAGCAGCTCCTCGGGACAGGGTCTAGGAGAGCAGTTCTTC
TRBD1	TRBV4-1	NA	TRBJ2-3	CASSQGQGVITDTQYF	TGCGCCAGCAGCCAGGGACAGGGGGTTATCACAGATACGCAGTATTTT
TRBD2	TRBV9	NA	TRBJ2-5	CASSPRDRTSGETQYF	TGTGCCAGCAGCCCTCGCGACAGGACTAGCGGAGAGACCCAGTACTTC
NA	TRBV14	few	TRBJ1-2	CASSSGPHGYTF	TGTGCCAGCAGCTCCGGTCCCCATGGCTACACCTTC
TRBD1	TRBV7-9	NA	TRBJ2-2	CASSRWTGSNGELFF	TGTGCCAGCAGCAGATGGACAGGGTCCAACGGGGAGCTGTTTTTT
NA	TRBV27	few	TRBJ2-7	CASSLSMRGSYEQYF	TGTGCCAGCAGTTTGTCGATGCGGGGCTCCTACGAGCAGTACTTC
TRBD1	TRBV30	NA	TRBJ1-4	CACGQQGDEKLFF	TGTGCCTGTGGCCAACAGGGGGACGAAAAACTGTTTTTT
NA	TRBV7-7	NA	TRBJ2-1	CASSLGVRDPQFF	TGTGCCAGCAGCTTGGGTGTGAGGGACCCACAGTTCTTC
NA	TRBV29-1	NA	TRBJ1-4	CGGRKGEKLFF	TGCGGAGGTAGGAAGGGTGAAAAACTGTTTTTT
TRBD2	TRBV7-6	NA	TRBJ2-3	CASSISGGTTQYF	TGTGCCAGCAGCATCAGCGGGGGTACCACGCAGTATTTT
NA	TRBV7-3	NA	TRBJ1-1	CASSLTVMDTEAFF	TGTGCCAGCAGCTTAACGGTCATGGACACTGAAGCTTTCTTT
NA	TRBV28	NA	TRBJ2-7	CASSLPQGTIYEQYF	TGTGCCAGCAGTCTCCCCCAAGGGACGATCTACGAGCAGTACTTC
TRBD1	TRBV29-1	NA	TRBJ1-1	CSVSQGTVYTEAFF	TGCAGCGTTTCGCAGGGGACAGTGTACACTGAAGCTTTCTTT
NA	TRBV2	NA	TRBJ1-2	CASRTDSANYGYTF	TGTGCCAGCAGAACTGACAGTGCTAACTATGGCTACACCTTC
TRBD1	TRBV5-6	NA	TRBJ2-7	CASSAGQGQYF	TGTGCCAGCAGCGCTGGACAGGGGCAGTACTTC
TRBD2	TRBV5-1	once	TRBJ2-1	CASSSSSGSYNEQFF	TGCGCCAGCAGCTCTTCTAGCGGGTCCTACAATGAGCAGTTCTTC
TRBD2	TRBV5-4	NA	TRBJ2-1	CASSTSSGRVGEQFF	TGTGCCAGCAGCACGTCTAGCGGGAGGGTCGGTGAGCAGTTCTTC
TRBD1	TRBV5-4	many	TRBJ1-4	CASSPDRGGEKLFF	TGTGCCAGCAGCCCCGACAGGGGGGGTGAAAAACTGTTTTTT
NA	TRBV9	NA	TRBJ2-7	CASSVVGGYPSYEQYF	TGTGCCAGCAGCGTAGTTGGGGGGTACCCCTCCTACGAGCAGTACTTC
TRBD2	TRBV6-6	once	TRBJ2-5	CASSYSSGDVETQYF	TGTGCCAGCAGTTACTCGAGCGGGGATGTAGAGACCCAGTACTTC
NA	TRBV9	NA	TRBJ2-1	CASSHAVGTTYNEQFF	TGTGCCAGCAGCCATGCTGTCGGGACAACCTACAATGAGCAGTTCTTC
NA	TRBV20-1	NA	TRBJ1-2	CSAIGVYGYTF	TGCAGTGCTATAGGTGTCTATGGCTACACCTTC
NA	TRBV2	NA	TRBJ1-5	CASRLGSSNQPQHF	TGTGCCAGCAGGTTGGGCAGTAGCAATCAGCCCCAGCATTTT
TRBD2	TRBV19	NA	TRBJ2-5	CASSIPLAGGPGETQYF	TGTGCCAGTAGTATCCCCCTAGCGGGAGGTCCGGGGGAGACCCAGTACTTC
NA	TRBV30	few	TRBJ1-2	CAWSVQSNYGYTF	TGTGCCTGGAGTGTACAGAGCAACTATGGCTACACCTTC
TRBD1	TRBV5-1	NA	TRBJ2-3	CASRSTGQSTDTQYF	TGCGCCAGCAGAAGCACGGGACAGAGCACAGATACGCAGTATTTT
NA	TRBV13	NA	TRBJ2-7	CASSRLLTYEQYF	TGTGCCAGCAGCCGTCTGTTAACCTACGAGCAGTACTTC
NA	TRBV28	NA	TRBJ2-7	CASSPNLGTREQYF	TGTGCCAGCAGTCCGAACCTGGGGACACGGGAGCAGTACTTC
TRBD1	TRBV5-1	NA	TRBJ2-5	CASSLNGQGAEETQYF	TGCGCCAGCAGCTTGAATGGACAGGGGGCCGAAGAGACCCAGTACTTC
TRBD2	TRBV6-1	NA	TRBJ2-7	CASSDPLAAGGEQYF	TGTGCCAGCAGTGACCCCCTAGCGGCCGGGGGGGAGCAGTACTTC
TRBD1	TRBV27	NA	TRBJ2-1	CASSSWTGGSGGPPIF	TGTGCCAGCAGTTCGTGGACAGGGGGCTCGGGAGGACCCCCGATCTTC
NA	TRBV25-1	NA	TRBJ1-1	CASSAPKGGPNTEAFF	TGTGCCAGCAGTGCCCCAAAGGGGGGCCCGAACACTGAAGCTTTCTTT
NA	TRBV25-1	NA	TRBJ1-2	CASSETAGGGYTF	TGTGCCAGCAGTGAAACAGCGGGCGGTGGCTACACCTTC
TRBD1	TRBV5-1	NA	TRBJ2-5	CASSLGITGAETQYF	TGCGCCAGCAGCTTGGGCATAACAGGGGCCGAGACCCAGTACTTC
NA	TRBV6-6	NA	TRBJ1-2	CASSYQTENYGYTF	TGTGCCAGCAGTTACCAGACGGAGAACTATGGCTACACCTTC
NA	TRBV6-1	NA	TRBJ1-2	CASSELGETRRYTF	TGTGCCAGCAGTGAACTTGGGGAAACCCGCCGCTACACCTTC
NA	TRBV27	NA	TRBJ2-7	CASSLYQHYEQYF	TGTGCCAGCAGTTTATACCAACATTACGAGCAGTACTTC
TRBD1	TRBV6-1	many	TRBJ1-1	CASSDRGQIEAFF	TGTGCCAGCAGCGACAGGGGGCAAATTGAAGCTTTCTTT